The next 20 T cell receptor beta chains were all read from a single sample in a study of high-grade serous ovarian cancer treatment subgroups. Tumor tissue was taken before any definitive surgery or chemotherapy was given. TCRdb's table, derived via immunoSEQ multiplex PCR, lists solely in-frame clones and lacks some. Here the sample spans several thousand clones, approximately 72% being singletons. The sequenced sample consisted of tumor tissue. All receptors derive from a human donor with high-grade serous ovarian cancer.

This rearrangement joins TRBV25-1 to TRBJ1-6; tentative D call: TRBD1 (5 bases). This CDR3 comprises 13 residues. V gave up 5 bases and J gave up 6 bases, with 8 bases separating them. Germline CDR1 reads MGHDK; CDR2 reads SYGVNS. This CDR3 reads CASSPGTNSPLHF. The DNA for the CDR3 is TGTGCCAGCAGTCCGGGGACTAATTCACCCCTCCACTTT. Together with reference TRBV25-1 and TRBJ1-6, the CDR3 gives the full variable domain: EADIYQTPRYLVIGTGKKITLECSQTMGHDKMYWYQQDPGMELHLIHYSYGVNSTEKGDLSSESTVSRIRTEHFPLTLESARPSHTSQYLCASSPGTNSPLHFGNGTRLTVT.

The chain combines TRBV6-6 with TRBJ1-5; D unresolved. V was clipped by 0 bases and J by 0 bases, with 6 bases between them. Germline values: CDR1 MNHNY, CDR2 SVGAGI (reference sequence). CDR3 length equals 15 residues. Written as DNA, the CDR3 is TGTGCCAGCAGTTACTCGTTATATAGCAATCAGCCCCAGCATTTT. Protein product: CASSYSLYSNQPQHF.

This clone occurred once. This chain joins TRBV20-1 and TRBJ2-3, with 7 bases matching TRBD1. Germline V gene sequence: CDR1 DFQATT, CDR2 SNEGSKA (reference sequence). J was trimmed by 11 bases and V by 4 bases; bases with no gene match: 6. This CDR3 is 11 amino acids long. The CDR3 sequence: CSANEGARQYF. CDR3 nucleotide sequence: TGCAGTGCTAATGAGGGGGCTAGGCAGTATTTT.

The genes are TRBV10-3 and TRBJ1-2; TRBD1 matches 8 bases. V lost 5 bases and J lost 8; bases outside the gene matches: 10. The CDR3 has 14 residues. CDR1 and CDR2 (germline): ENHRY, SYGVKD. CDR3 nucleotide sequence: TGTGCCATCAGTCCTGGACAGGGCCCCTTGGGCTACACCTTC. Translating gives CAISPGQGPLGYTF.

This clone was found once. The genes are TRBV28 and TRBJ2-3; 8 positions agree with TRBD1. J was trimmed by 5 bases and V by 3 bases; bases with no gene match: 7. CDR1 and CDR2 from the germline V gene are MDHEN and SYDVKM. The CDR3 is 15 amino acids. CDR3 sequence: CASSFLGQGVDTQYF. The DNA for the CDR3 is TGTGCCAGCAGTTTTCTTGGACAGGGCGTAGATACGCAGTATTTT.

The V and J genes are TRBV19 and TRBJ2-1; D gene uncertain. Germline CDR1 is LNHDA and CDR2 is SQIVND (reference sequence). The CDR3 sequence is 14 residues long. Trimming left V 3 bases short and J 6 bases short, with 12 bases between. CDR3 nucleotide sequence: TGTGCCAGTAGTATCCAGGACCCGGGCAATGAGCAGTTCTTC. This translates into CASSIQDPGNEQFF.

This clone was seen a single time. This chain links TRBV2 with TRBJ2-3, with TRBD2 identical over 9 bases. Looked up from germline, CDR1 is SNHLY and CDR2 is FYNNEI. The J segment lost 2 bases and the V segment lost 2 bases, leaving 5 bases of the junction unmatched. The CDR3 is 16 residues long. CDR3 nucleotides: TGTGCCAGCAGTGAACAGGGACTAGCTTACACAGATACGCAGTATTTT. Protein product: CASSEQGLAYTDTQYF.

The chain joins TRBV7-8 to TRBJ1-6; D may be TRBD1 (5 bases). V lost 3 bases to trimming and J lost 7 bases, with 13 bases between them. The CDR3 contains 15 residues. Looked up from germline, CDR1 is SGHVS and CDR2 is FQNEAQ. The CDR3 loop is CASSLTGLANSPLHF. The CDR3 DNA sequence: TGTGCCAGCAGCTTGACGGGACTGGCGAATTCACCCCTCCACTTT.

This clone was detected only a few times. This sequence joins TRBV4-3 and TRBJ2-7, with D possibly being TRBD2 (7 bases). Trimming took off 3 bases at V and 5 bases at J, with 17 bases between the two ends. CDR1 LGHNA and CDR2 YSLEER come from the germline V gene. The CDR3 runs to 15 residues. The CDR3 protein is CASSQGGGLLDEQYF. CDR3 bases: TGCGCCAGCAGCCAGGGCGGGGGCCTTCTCGACGAGCAGTACTTC.

The chain couples TRBV27 to TRBJ1-2, with 9 bases that match TRBD1. CDR3 length equals 15 residues. The V and J ends lost 0 bases and 5 bases, in that order; junction bases with no gene match: 4. Germline loops: CDR1 MNHEY, CDR2 SMNVEV (reference sequence). CDR3: CASSLSGDRVYGYTF. The CDR3 nucleotides read TGTGCCAGCAGTTTATCGGGGGACAGGGTGTATGGCTACACCTTC.

This chain links TRBV5-1 with TRBJ2-7, with D maybe TRBD2 (6 bases). Trimming took off 2 bases at V and 4 bases at J, with 16 bases between the two ends. Looked up from germline, CDR1 is SGHRS and CDR2 is YFSETQ. CDR3 length: 15 amino acids. This CDR3 is CASSLSGTLFYEQYF. DNA for the CDR3: TGCGCCAGCAGCTTATCTGGGACTCTTTTTTACGAGCAGTACTTC. Full variable domain (outside the CDR3, taken from reference TRBV5-1 and TRBJ2-7): KAGVTQTPRYLIKTRGQQVTLSCSPISGHRSVSWYQQTPGQGLQFLFEYFSETQRNKGNFPGRFSGRQFSNSRSEMNVSTLELGDSALYLCASSLSGTLFYEQYFGPGTRLTVT.

The V gene is TRBV30, the J gene TRBJ2-2; D is possibly TRBD1 (6 bases). With 3 bases removed from V and 6 bases from J, the gap between germline ends came to 17 bases. Germline lookup yields CDR1 GTSNPN and CDR2 SVGIG (reference sequence). The CDR3 has 15 amino acids. The CDR3 spells CAWRGTGLGAGELFF. The CDR3 DNA is TGTGCCTGGAGGGGCACAGGGCTTGGGGCCGGGGAGCTGTTTTTT.

The rearrangement uses TRBV21-1 and TRBJ1-6. TRBV21-1 is a documented pseudogene. This CDR3 is 12 amino acids long. For the CDR3, the DNA is TGTGCCAGCAGCAAAGCAAGGTCACCCCTCCACTTT. This codes for CASSKARSPLHF.

The CDR3 DNA follows: TGTGCCAGCAGCCGAGACAGGAACTATGGCTACACCTTC. This sequence encodes CASSRDRNYGYTF. V and J are TRBV6-4 and TRBJ1-2, with D possibly matching TRBD1 (6 bases). V was clipped by 6 bases and J by 2 bases, with 10 bases between them. CDR3 size: 13 residues. The germline V gene encodes CDR1 MRHNA and CDR2 SNTAGT.

The rearrangement links TRBV6-4 to TRBJ2-2; D gene uncertain. The V gene's germline CDR1 is MRHNA and CDR2 SNTAGT. CDR3 length: 13 residues. With 0 bases removed from V and 3 bases from J, the gap between germline ends came to 2 bases. The CDR3 here is CASSDSHTGELFF. CDR3 nucleotide sequence: TGTGCCAGCAGTGACTCGCACACCGGGGAGCTGTTTTTT.

The chain joins TRBV6-1 to TRBJ1-6; no clear D gene. Per germline, CDR1 MNHNS and CDR2 SASEGT. This CDR3 is 13 amino acids long. The V gene lost 7 bases and the J gene lost 7 bases, with 11 bases spanning the gap. The CDR3 nucleotides are TGTGCCAGCAAAGTTAGCCCCAATTCACCCCTCCACTTT. This translates into CASKVSPNSPLHF.

This rearrangement joins TRBV25-1 to TRBJ1-2, with D possibly matching TRBD1 (5 bases). The CDR3 consists of 13 residues. The V end lost 8 bases, the J end lost 8 bases, and 18 bases lay between the germline ends. The germline CDR1 and CDR2 sequences are MGHDK and SYGVNS. The CDR3 is CASRVEGAEGYTF. The CDR3 DNA is TGTGCCAGCCGAGTGGAAGGGGCGGAAGGCTACACCTTC.

This clone was seen more than once but under ten times. The chain uses TRBV2 and TRBJ1-1, with 8 bases lining up with TRBD1. This CDR3 spans 14 amino acids. Trimming removed 6 bases from V and 1 base from J; junction bases left unmatched: 4. Germline CDR1 is SNHLY and CDR2 is FYNNEI. Written as DNA, the CDR3 is TGTGCCAGCAGCCGGGGACAGGAGAACACTGAAGCTTTCTTT. It translates to CASSRGQENTEAFF.

This clone was seen more than once but under ten times. This chain connects TRBV4-1 to TRBJ2-7, with 11 nucleotides matching TRBD2. J lost 4 bases, V lost 4 bases, and 6 bases had no gene match. Looked up from germline, CDR1 is MGHRA and CDR2 is YSYEKL. This CDR3 has 15 amino acids. The CDR3: CASSRGTSGQYEQYF. CDR3 bases: TGCGCCAGCAGCCGCGGGACTAGCGGTCAGTACGAGCAGTACTTC.

J is TRBJ2-3 and V is TRBV5-4, with TRBD1 matching 7 bases. V was clipped by 5 bases and J by 5 bases; unmatched bases: 8. Germline-derived CDR1 and CDR2 are SGHNT and YYREEE (reference sequence). The CDR3 loop spans 14 amino acids. Here the CDR3 DNA reads TGTGCCAGCAGTTTTGAGGGGGCGGGAGATACGCAGTATTTT. Its protein product is CASSFEGAGDTQYF.